This entry lists 20 T cell receptor beta chains sequenced from one sample in a study of shared T cell receptors in the human thymus. The method was immunoSEQ multiplex PCR; TCRdb's version includes in-frame clones alone and lacks a portion of them. The data show 630,000 or so clones, about 90% seen once. In addition, the sample was reused for a study of human thymus T cells.

Sequencing used thymocytes. All receptors derive from a boy younger than two with a congenital heart defect.

This clone was seen just once. Other DNA sequences in this sample translate to the same CDR3. J is TRBJ1-6 and V is TRBV30; D ambiguous. From germline, CDR1 is GTSNPN and CDR2 SVGIG (reference sequence). CDR3 length: 12 amino acids. Trimming pared 7 bases from V and 7 bases from J, leaving 11 bases between. In DNA, the CDR3 is TGTGCCTTCAAGATAGAGAATTCACCCCTCCACTTT. Amino acids: CAFKIENSPLHF.

About this clone itself: Distinct nucleotide sequences in the sample also encode this CDR3. V is TRBV6-1 and J is TRBJ1-5; D ambiguous. V was pared by 4 bases and J by 0 bases, with 4 bases between. CDR3 length equals 13 residues. Germline V gene sequence: CDR1 MNHNS, CDR2 SASEGT. Here the CDR3 DNA reads TGTGCCAGCAGTGTTCATAGCAATCAGCCCCAGCATTTT. Its protein is CASSVHSNQPQHF.

The chain combines TRBV27 with TRBJ2-7; TRBD1 matches 9 bases. CDR3 size: 14 residues. Germline CDR1 is MNHEY and CDR2 is SMNVEV (reference sequence). V lost 2 bases, J lost 5 bases, and 4 bases stayed unmatched. CDR3 nucleotides: TGTGCCAGCAGTTTAGACAGGGGGTCCCACGAGCAGTACTTC. The encoded protein is CASSLDRGSHEQYF.

This rearrangement joins TRBV28 to TRBJ2-5, with no clear D. Germline V lookup: CDR1 MDHEN, CDR2 SYDVKM. CDR3 length: 14 amino acids. V was clipped by 4 bases and J by 1 base, with 10 bases between them. CDR3 in DNA: TGTGCCAGCAGTTCTTCTCTCCCCCAAGAGACCCAGTACTTC. Its protein product is CASSSSLPQETQYF.

The chain combines TRBV30 with TRBJ2-7; 8 nucleotides align to TRBD1. Germline-derived CDR1 and CDR2 are GTSNPN and SVGIG (reference sequence). This CDR3 comprises 12 residues. J was trimmed by 5 bases and V by 7 bases; bases with no gene match: 7. CDR3: CAYDRGGDEQYF. The CDR3 coding sequence is TGTGCCTACGACAGGGGTGGAGACGAGCAGTACTTC.

The chain couples TRBV30 to TRBJ2-7, with D perhaps matching TRBD2 (5 bases). CDR1 and CDR2 from the germline V gene are GTSNPN and SVGIG (reference sequence). The CDR3 has 15 amino acids. Trimming removed 1 base from V and 0 bases from J, with 13 bases in between. The CDR3 sequence: CAWSAKAASSYEQYF. In DNA form, the CDR3 reads TGTGCCTGGAGTGCCAAAGCGGCGAGCTCCTACGAGCAGTACTTC.

This clone was recorded once. The CDR3 protein is CAISETGQEETQYF. The CDR3 DNA reads TGTGCCATCAGTGAGACCGGACAGGAAGAGACCCAGTACTTC. This sequence joins TRBV10-3 and TRBJ2-5; 7 bases are shared with TRBD1. The CDR3 runs to 14 residues. The germline V gene encodes CDR1 ENHRY and CDR2 SYGVKD. The trim removed 2 bases at V and 3 bases at J, leaving 3 bases unmatched.

The chain combines TRBV28 with TRBJ2-3; D is unresolved. V was cut by 2 bases and J by 8 bases, with 8 bases left in between. Germline V CDR1 and CDR2: MDHEN, SYDVKM. This CDR3 spans 12 amino acids. The CDR3 DNA sequence: TGTGCCAGCAGTTTAAGTCGAGGTACGCAGTATTTT. As protein: CASSLSRGTQYF.

The gene calls are TRBV9 and TRBJ2-7; 7 bases fit TRBD2. With 0 bases clipped from V and 3 bases from J, the junction kept 6 bases outside the gene matches. Germline V gene sequence: CDR1 SGDLS, CDR2 YYNGEE. There are 15 residues in the CDR3. The CDR3 here is CASSVETSTVYEQYF. The DNA of the CDR3 is TGTGCCAGCAGCGTAGAGACTAGCACGGTCTACGAGCAGTACTTC.

This clone was detected only once. V gene TRBV5-5 combines with J gene TRBJ1-2; TRBD1 aligns across 12 bases. The germline CDR1 and CDR2 sequences are SGHKS and YYEKEE (reference sequence). After removal of 0 bases from V and 4 bases from J, the junction contained 4 bases not matched to a gene. CDR3 length: 16 residues. For the CDR3, the DNA is TGTGCCAGCAGCTTGGTTGGGACAGGGGGCACCTATGGCTACACCTTC. Protein product: CASSLVGTGGTYGYTF.

The chain carries TRBV5-8 and TRBJ1-5; tentative D call: TRBD1 (6 bases). Trimming removed 3 bases at V and 7 bases at J, with 14 bases between. This CDR3 has 14 residues. From germline, CDR1 is SGHTS and CDR2 YDEGEE. The CDR3 bases are TGTGCCAGCAGCTCGGACAGCCGAGGACAGCCCCAGCATTTT. This codes for CASSSDSRGQPQHF.

About this clone: In the same sample, other DNA sequences code for this CDR3. This rearrangement joins TRBV15 to TRBJ2-3; D might be TRBD1 (5 bases). The CDR3 is made up of 15 amino acids. Deletions cut 1 base from V and 0 bases from J, with 8 bases between. Germline V gene sequence: CDR1 LNHNV, CDR2 YYDKDF (reference sequence). CDR3 loop: CATSRGAGSTDTQYF. The CDR3, as DNA: TGTGCCACCAGCAGAGGGGCAGGGAGCACAGATACGCAGTATTTT.

The rearrangement links TRBV21-1 to TRBJ2-5; the table's D call of TRBD1 was not tested on the DNA. TRBV21-1 is classified as a pseudogene. The length of the CDR3 is 17 residues. The CDR3 loop is CASSLHALFDRAKTQYF. CDR3 coding DNA: TGTGCCAGCAGCCTTCACGCTCTCTTTGACAGGGCGAAGACCCAGTACTTC.

The J gene is TRBJ1-2, the V gene TRBV10-1; D call uncertain. CDR3 length: 15 amino acids. With 7 bases removed from V and 2 bases from J, the gap between germline ends came to 17 bases. In germline, CDR1 is WNHNN, CDR2 SYGVQD (reference sequence). The CDR3 bases are TGCGCCAGCATCCTCTCCGAGGGCAGAAACTATGGCTACACCTTC. Translated, it gives CASILSEGRNYGYTF.

The rearrangement links TRBV5-6 to TRBJ2-5, with 7 bases lining up with TRBD1. V lost 0 bases, J lost 5 bases, and 7 bases stayed unmatched. This CDR3 has 15 amino acids. Per germline, CDR1 SGHDT and CDR2 YYEEEE. The CDR3 loop is CASSLEQGERETQYF. In nucleotides, the CDR3 is TGTGCCAGCAGCTTGGAGCAGGGGGAGAGGGAGACCCAGTACTTC.

The chain joins TRBV28 to TRBJ2-4, with unresolved D. The CDR3 loop spans 14 amino acids. Trimming shortened V by 2 bases and J by 0 bases, and 5 bases separated the two germline ends. Germline assignment: CDR1 MDHEN and CDR2 SYDVKM. The DNA of the CDR3 is TGTGCCAGCAGTTTAGTCCTAGCCAAAAACATTCAGTACTTC. This codes for CASSLVLAKNIQYF.

This rearrangement joins TRBV30 to TRBJ1-1, with D tentatively TRBD1 (6 bases). Germline V CDR1 and CDR2: GTSNPN, SVGIG (reference sequence). This CDR3 has 14 amino acids. V was pared by 0 bases and J by 5 bases, with 13 bases between. The CDR3 DNA reads as TGTGCCTGGAGTGTAAGGGGGGGGTGGACTGAAGCTTTCTTT. Translating gives CAWSVRGGWTEAFF.

The chain joins TRBV4-1 to TRBJ2-3; 13 bases align to TRBD2. This CDR3 region has 16 residues. Germline V gene data show CDR1 as MGHRA and CDR2 as YSYEKL. With 1 base clipped from V and 5 bases from J, the junction kept 3 bases outside the gene matches. Here the CDR3 reads CASSQVGLAGVDTQYF. CDR3 DNA sequence: TGCGCCAGCAGCCAAGTAGGACTAGCGGGAGTAGATACGCAGTATTTT.

The chain uses TRBV6-1 and TRBJ1-2; no clear D gene. The germline gives CDR1 MNHNS, CDR2 SASEGT. The CDR3 runs to 15 residues. V lost 5 bases and J 2 bases, leaving 15 bases between the germline ends. CDR3 in amino acids: CASSNPEAANYGYTF. The DNA for the CDR3 is TGTGCCAGCAGTAATCCTGAGGCAGCGAACTATGGCTACACCTTC.

This rearrangement joins TRBV27 to TRBJ2-1; a weak D match, TRBD2 (5 bases). Germline V gene data show CDR1 as MNHEY and CDR2 as SMNVEV (reference sequence). Deletions cut 6 bases from V and 5 bases from J, with 17 bases between. The CDR3 has 15 residues. CDR3 coding DNA: TGTGCCAGCAGGTGTCTGAGCCTGAGGGACAATGAGCAGTTCTTC. This translates into CASRCLSLRDNEQFF.